This T cell receptor (beta chain) was sequenced for a study of blood T cell repertoires in COVID-19. Study details: The cDNA or gDNA used as material had been derived from T cells, B-cell-depleted T cells, or PBMCs.

In the authors' methods: Amplification of reference gene primers was used by the study to estimate nucleated cell counts. Sequenced by immunoSEQ multiplex PCR; TCRdb stores in-frame clones only, minus some. V, J and clone size reflect that table, while D and trimming were determined from the DNA. The sample has almost 200,000 clones, about nine tenths seen once. This CDR3 is 14 amino acids long. The sequence was collected from a woman in her sixties or seventies with acute or convalescent COVID-19. The specimen was peripheral blood. V is TRBV21-1 and J is TRBJ1-5; the table's D call of TRBD1 was not tested on the DNA. TRBV21-1 is described as a pseudogene. The CDR3 here is CASSRPKRGEPQHF. CDR3 sequence (DNA): TGTGCCAGCAGCAGACCAAAAAGGGGCGAACCCCAGCATTTT.